This T cell receptor beta chain was identified during a study of beta chain features in type 1 diabetes (dated by TCRdb to 2016 to 2019). At the level of the whole study: No differences in mean age, gender distribution, total cell number or subset yield were found between patients and healthy donors. Whereas all 30 or so donors provided naive and central memory subsets, regulatory and stem cell-like memory subsets were isolated from just 8 patients and roughly 8 healthy donors. The study compared TCRB repertoires of sorted circulating CD4+ T cell subsets between recently diagnosed type 1 diabetes patients and matched healthy donors. A total of roughly 100 million sorted cells were examined across all samples, and a strong correlation was observed between cell number per subset and RNA yield.

The CDR1 and CDR2 encoded by the germline V gene are SGHVS and FNYEAQ. Including the terminal cysteine and phenylalanine, the CDR3 comprises 16 residues. Only CDR3 DNA remains: 48 bases, in frame from the first base. V is shortened by 4 bases, J by 2 bases, and the region joining them spans 16 bases. As regards this clone: Its cognate antigen has yet to be identified. It has no much larger one-base neighbor in the sample; base qualities were not kept.

The study at large found these results: Because small numbers of individuals were included in the HLA sub-analyses, any influence of HLA type on TCRB rearrangement was left unresolved. Because cDNA was sequenced instead of genomic DNA, activated cells with high expression could be over-represented, although the groups did not differ in activation or CD3 levels. The naive, central memory and regulatory TCRB repertoires appeared to resemble one another more closely among patients than among healthy donors. Type 1 diabetes patients showed a moderate but significant shortening of TCRB CDR3 length in all four CD4+ subsets. Shorter templates might have been favored by PCR, but patient and control samples were amplified and corrected together, so both groups would have been affected equally by any skew. Patients with type 1 diabetes made fewer insertions and deleted more nucleotides at VDJ recombination sites, implying thymic rearrangement abnormalities.

Each donor gave one peripheral blood draw, averaging around 120 mL, which was collected into heparinised tubes. A BD FACSAria II and a panel including CD45RO, CCR7, CD25, CD127, CD95 and CD27 were used to sort naive, central memory, regulatory and stem cell-like memory CD4+ T cells. Every sorted population had a purity above 95%. PBMCs were isolated immediately by Lymphoprep density gradient centrifugation and stained directly without culture. Samples were stained and sorted in pairs, with one healthy donor and one patient per experiment, so that batch effects were minimized. The entire isolated RNA was reverse transcribed using the High Capacity cDNA Reverse Transcription Kit, and thus expressed TCRB transcripts were sequenced. Stem cell-like memory T cell samples underwent survey-depth immunoSEQ sequencing, averaging about 910,000 total reads per sample. After sorted cells were lysed in RLT buffer, RNA was extracted with DNase-treated RNeasy Micro or Mini kits, with the choice depending on cell number. Each cell subset was processed separately to prevent cross-contamination, with patient and healthy donor samples processed together. The immunoSEQ multiplex PCR was used to amplify TCRB sequences from cDNA, yielding 87-bp fragments that span the CDR3 region. Sequencing of the amplicons was performed on the Illumina HiSeq platform. On the authors' methods: PCR bias was corrected computationally using synthetic template baselines, and reads within Hamming distance 2 were collapsed, with unmergeable singletons discarded. By aligning reads against IMGT, V, D and J genes, CDR3 length, and insertions or deletions at six rearrangement sites were assigned. Within each subset, clonotype counts were normalized to the number of sorted cells before true diversity and Gini coefficients were calculated with the tcR R package. The overlap coefficient, calculated on TCRB nucleotide sequences, was used to quantify repertoire sharing. TCRdb retrieved this table from immuneACCESS and kept in-frame rearrangements only. Not all clones are present; in checked studies, unresolved V genes account for under half, and no reason is known for the remainder. That table gives V, J and clone size, and the DNA gave D and trimming. The sample table contains tens of thousands of clones; only one count was recorded for about 32% of them. The ten largest clonotypes hold 0.35% to 0.45% of the sample.

The chain employs TRBV7-6 and TRBJ2-3, and the D gene may be TRBD2, 7 bases matching. The sequenced sample consisted of stem cell memory CD4+ T cells from blood. The cell subset or site label here, explained by the study, means: stem cell-like memory CD4+ T cells. This sequence originates from a woman aged 18-29 years in good health. The CDR3 sequence is CASSSQGGGLTDTQYF. At the DNA level, the sequence is TGTGCCAGCAGCTCTCAAGGGGGGGGGCTCACAGATACGCAGTATTTT.